This TCR beta chain was captured by sequencing in a study of CD8 T cells in Susac syndrome. Reverse transcription of 0.5 to 1 ug RNA was performed with random hexamers. Multiplex PCR with immunoSEQ amplified the TCR beta CDR3 across 54 Vbeta and 13 Jbeta. TCRdb called the immunoSEQ multiplex PCR reads again in MiXCR, with one record for every CDR3 protein. The table lists under 200,000 distinct CDR3 sequences, 90% to 97% of them singletons. Negative isolation was used for CD8+ and CD4+ T cells and FACS enrichment for TEMRA cells. Trimming stripped 4 bases from V and 0 bases from J, with 13 bases between. CDR3 size: 15 residues. The germline CDR1 and CDR2 sequences are LGHDT and YNNKEL (reference sequence).

The sequencing input was CD4+ T cells from PBMCs. The chain employs TRBV3-1 and TRBJ2-7, with a weak D call TRBD1 (6 bases). This sequence was found in a human donor with Susac syndrome. The CDR3 here is CASSPLRGTSYEQYF. CDR3 nucleotides: TGTGCCAGCAGCCCCCTGAGGGGGACCTCCTACGAGCAGTACTTC.